What follows are 17 T cell receptor beta chains derived from one specimen sequenced in a study of neurological immune-mediated disorders. Time point meaning: longitudinal time-point 1 (baseline). TCRdb called the 5' RACE reads again in MiXCR, with one record for every CDR3 protein. Of around 76,000 distinct CDR3 sequences listed, roughly a tenth are singletons. The material sequenced was PBMCs. These receptors all stem from a man aged 25-45 years in good health.

This clonotype was recorded at least ten times. The chain joins TRBV6-6 to TRBJ2-2; D gene unclear. CDR1 MNHNY and CDR2 SVGAGI come from the germline V gene (reference sequence). V was clipped by 5 bases and J by 3 bases, with 10 bases between them. The CDR3 loop spans 14 amino acids. The CDR3: CASSPRPDTGELFF. The CDR3, as DNA: TGTGCCAGCAGTCCCCGGCCCGACACCGGGGAGCTGTTTTTT.

This clonotype was observed at least ten times. The rearrangement uses TRBV7-2 and TRBJ2-1; 7 bases line up with TRBD2. The CDR3 runs 16 residues. Germline V gene data show CDR1 as SGHTA and CDR2 as FQGNSA. J gave up 6 bases and V 5 bases, and 13 bases lay outside the gene matches. CDR3 loop: CASSRIGRAGGNEQFF. The CDR3 region has the DNA TGTGCCAGCAGCCGAATTGGGAGGGCCGGCGGCAATGAGCAGTTCTTC.

This clonotype showed up just a few times. This chain uses TRBV15 with TRBJ2-7, with D uncertain. The CDR3 extends over 13 amino acids. Trimming pared 8 bases from V and 2 bases from J, leaving 13 bases between. Per germline, CDR1 LNHNV and CDR2 YYDKDF (reference sequence). The CDR3 nucleotides read TGTGCCACCCAGCGTGAGCTCGCCTACGAGCAGTACTTC. It encodes CATQRELAYEQYF.

Points on this clonotype: A much larger clone lies one base from this, so it may be a read error. The rearrangement uses TRBV3-1 and TRBJ2-7; D remains ambiguous. V lost 8 bases, J lost 2 bases, and 13 bases lay in between. The CDR3 has 13 amino acids. The germline CDR1 and CDR2 sequences are LGHDT and YNNKEL (reference sequence). The CDR3 DNA follows: TGTGCCAGCCGTCTAGTGGGTGCCTACGAGCAGTACTTC. Amino acids: CASRLVGAYEQYF.

This clonotype was detected ten times or more. The chain is built from TRBV6-1 and TRBJ2-2; 8 bases agree with TRBD1. Germline V CDR1 and CDR2: MNHNS, SASEGT. V lost 9 bases to trimming and J lost 3 bases; unmatched junction nucleotides: 6. The CDR3 loop spans 14 amino acids. This CDR3 reads CASRTGLDTGELFF. The CDR3 DNA follows: TGTGCCAGTCGGACAGGGTTGGACACCGGGGAGCTGTTTTTT.

This clonotype was seen just once. DNA for the CDR3: TGTGCCAGCAGCCTCGCTGGATCACCCCTCCACTTT. Translating it yields CASSLAGSPLHF. The chain couples TRBV7-6 to TRBJ1-6; D unresolved. This CDR3 spans 12 amino acids. Germline CDR1 reads SGHVS; CDR2 reads FNYEAQ. V was cut by 5 bases and J by 10 bases, with 9 bases left in between.

There are many counts of this clonotype. The chain uses TRBV29-1 and TRBJ2-7; possible D gene TRBD2, 5 bases. This CDR3 has 12 amino acids. V lost 0 bases, J lost 10 bases, and 13 bases lay in between. CDR1 is SQVTM, CDR2 ANQGSEA, per germline. The DNA for the CDR3 is TGCAGCGTTGAAGATCAAAAGGACTTCCAGTACTTC. Its translation: CSVEDQKDFQYF.

This clonotype was counted at least ten times. The V gene is TRBV6-6, the J gene TRBJ2-5; D is tentatively TRBD1 or TRBD2 (6 bases each). V was trimmed by 0 bases and J by 3 bases, leaving 17 bases between them. From germline, CDR1 is MNHNY and CDR2 SVGAGI (reference sequence). This CDR3 region has 17 residues. Here the CDR3 reads CASSYSITGTWEETQYF. DNA of the CDR3: TGTGCCAGCAGTTACTCGATTACAGGGACTTGGGAAGAGACCCAGTACTTC.

This clonotype was counted at least ten times. The V gene is TRBV28, the J gene TRBJ1-5; 8 positions agree with TRBD1. Germline V gene lookup returns CDR1 MDHEN and CDR2 SYDVKM. The CDR3 is 14 residues long. Trimming took 6 bases from V and 6 from J; bases not matched to a gene: 7. The DNA for the CDR3 is TGTGCCAGCAGACAGGACAGGGCGGGTCAGCCCCAGCATTTT. This translates into CASRQDRAGQPQHF. Full variable domain (missing parts from reference TRBV28 and TRBJ1-5): DVKVTQSSRYLVKRTGEKVFLECVQDMDHENMFWYRQDPGLGLRLIYFSYDVKMKEKGDIPEGYSVSREKKERFSLILESASTNQTSMYLCASRQDRAGQPQHFGDGTRLSIL.

There are many counts of this clonotype. The V call is TRBV12-3 or TRBV12-4, the J call TRBJ2-5; D gene uncertain. Trimming stripped 1 base from V and 1 base from J, with 7 bases between. The length of the CDR3 is 14 residues. The CDR3 reads CASSLVYGQETQYF. CDR3 nucleotides: TGTGCCAGCAGTTTAGTCTACGGCCAAGAGACCCAGTACTTC.

Many counts were recorded for this clonotype. The rearrangement joins TRBV4-2 to TRBJ1-2; D is ambiguous. Germline CDR1 and CDR2: LGHNA and YNFKEQ. The V end was cut by 6 bases, the J end by 4 bases, with 12 bases between. The CDR3 runs to 13 residues. The CDR3: CASRSTRGYGYTF. The CDR3 coding sequence is TGTGCCAGCAGATCAACTCGGGGCTATGGCTACACCTTC.

The chain's CDR3 is CFSSPTSGRSYEQYF. The CDR3 DNA follows: TGTTTCAGCAGTCCGACTAGCGGGCGCTCCTACGAGCAGTACTTC. V is TRBV28 and J is TRBJ2-7; 10 bases agree with TRBD2. CDR3 size: 15 residues. The germline V gene encodes CDR1 MDHEN and CDR2 SYDVKM.

This clonotype appeared many times. The chain uses TRBV6-1 and TRBJ1-5, with TRBD1 matching 8 bases. The V segment lost 8 bases and the J segment 2 bases; nucleotides outside the gene matches: 5. The length of the CDR3 is 14 residues. The germline V gene has CDR1 MNHNS and CDR2 SASEGT. Here the CDR3 DNA reads TGTGCCAGCGAGACAGGGGAGGGCAATCAGCCCCAGCATTTT. Its translation is CASETGEGNQPQHF.

On this clonotype: A much larger clone sits a single nucleotide away, making a read error possible. The chain links TRBV5-1 to TRBJ2-1; a possible D gene is TRBD2 (6 bases). CDR3 length equals 15 residues. Germline V lookup: CDR1 SGHRS, CDR2 YFSETQ. V lost 0 bases and J lost 8, with 15 bases in between. The CDR3 DNA follows: TGCGCCAGCAGCTTGGGACTAGTGGGAGTGGATGAGCAGTTCTTC. This codes for CASSLGLVGVDEQFF.

This clonotype was observed at least ten times. V gene TRBV10-3 combines with J gene TRBJ2-1; TRBD1 matches 10 bases. J lost 8 bases, V lost 6 bases, and 7 bases had no gene match. The CDR3 consists of 14 residues. Germline assignment: CDR1 ENHRY and CDR2 SYGVKD. CDR3 protein: CAISRDRGRDEQFF. The DNA for the CDR3 is TGTGCCATCAGCCGGGACAGGGGACGGGATGAGCAGTTCTTC.

This clonotype was counted ten times or more. The chain links TRBV28 to TRBJ2-6, with D perhaps matching TRBD2 (5 bases). The CDR3 totals 21 residues. The V and J ends lost 3 bases and 0 bases respectively, with 24 bases between them. Germline V gene lookup returns CDR1 MDHEN and CDR2 SYDVKM. The CDR3 coding sequence is TGTGCCAGCAGTTTTACCGACCCTAGCCGACTGACCCCCTCTGGGGCCAACGTCCTGACTTTC. The encoded protein is CASSFTDPSRLTPSGANVLTF.

This clonotype was observed many times. The chain couples TRBV6-1 to TRBJ2-3, with a weak D call TRBD1 (6 bases). Germline CDR1 MNHNS, CDR2 SASEGT. The CDR3 is 14 amino acids. Deletions cut 10 bases from V and 1 base from J, with 15 bases between. The CDR3 sequence is CATERRTGTDTQYF. CDR3 DNA: TGTGCCACGGAGAGGAGGACAGGCACAGATACGCAGTATTTT.